The sequence of this T cell receptor beta chain was determined in a study of blood T cell repertoires in COVID-19. Overall study context: The United States, Italy and Spain supplied acute and convalescent COVID-19 samples. Sources were T cells, B-cell-depleted T cells, or PBMCs; the material itself was cDNA or gDNA.

V shed 3 bases and J 9 bases; nucleotides not matched to a gene: 7. The CDR3 contains 14 residues. The germline gives CDR1 MDHEN, CDR2 SYDVKM. In this sample, this clone turned up a few times. Original processing methods: Reference gene primer amplification yielded estimated nucleated cell counts. The table came from immunoSEQ multiplex PCR; TCRdb's copy has only in-frame clones and leaves some out. V and J calls and clone size come straight from that table; D and trimming were deduced from the DNA. This sample yields 110,000 to 150,000 clones, of which 79% are seen a single time; 7% to 9% belongs to the top ten.

The chain combines TRBV28 with TRBJ2-1, with 8 bases fitting TRBD2. This clonotype originated in a man aged 45-65 years with active or convalescent COVID-19. Sequencing was carried out using peripheral blood. The CDR3 DNA reads as TGTGCCAGCAGTTTGTTGCGGGAGGCGCGTGAGCAGTTCTTC. Its translation: CASSLLREAREQFF. Full variable domain (outside the CDR3, taken from reference TRBV28 and TRBJ2-1): DVKVTQSSRYLVKRTGEKVFLECVQDMDHENMFWYRQDPGLGLRLIYFSYDVKMKEKGDIPEGYSVSREKKERFSLILESASTNQTSMYLCASSLLREAREQFFGPGTRLTVL.